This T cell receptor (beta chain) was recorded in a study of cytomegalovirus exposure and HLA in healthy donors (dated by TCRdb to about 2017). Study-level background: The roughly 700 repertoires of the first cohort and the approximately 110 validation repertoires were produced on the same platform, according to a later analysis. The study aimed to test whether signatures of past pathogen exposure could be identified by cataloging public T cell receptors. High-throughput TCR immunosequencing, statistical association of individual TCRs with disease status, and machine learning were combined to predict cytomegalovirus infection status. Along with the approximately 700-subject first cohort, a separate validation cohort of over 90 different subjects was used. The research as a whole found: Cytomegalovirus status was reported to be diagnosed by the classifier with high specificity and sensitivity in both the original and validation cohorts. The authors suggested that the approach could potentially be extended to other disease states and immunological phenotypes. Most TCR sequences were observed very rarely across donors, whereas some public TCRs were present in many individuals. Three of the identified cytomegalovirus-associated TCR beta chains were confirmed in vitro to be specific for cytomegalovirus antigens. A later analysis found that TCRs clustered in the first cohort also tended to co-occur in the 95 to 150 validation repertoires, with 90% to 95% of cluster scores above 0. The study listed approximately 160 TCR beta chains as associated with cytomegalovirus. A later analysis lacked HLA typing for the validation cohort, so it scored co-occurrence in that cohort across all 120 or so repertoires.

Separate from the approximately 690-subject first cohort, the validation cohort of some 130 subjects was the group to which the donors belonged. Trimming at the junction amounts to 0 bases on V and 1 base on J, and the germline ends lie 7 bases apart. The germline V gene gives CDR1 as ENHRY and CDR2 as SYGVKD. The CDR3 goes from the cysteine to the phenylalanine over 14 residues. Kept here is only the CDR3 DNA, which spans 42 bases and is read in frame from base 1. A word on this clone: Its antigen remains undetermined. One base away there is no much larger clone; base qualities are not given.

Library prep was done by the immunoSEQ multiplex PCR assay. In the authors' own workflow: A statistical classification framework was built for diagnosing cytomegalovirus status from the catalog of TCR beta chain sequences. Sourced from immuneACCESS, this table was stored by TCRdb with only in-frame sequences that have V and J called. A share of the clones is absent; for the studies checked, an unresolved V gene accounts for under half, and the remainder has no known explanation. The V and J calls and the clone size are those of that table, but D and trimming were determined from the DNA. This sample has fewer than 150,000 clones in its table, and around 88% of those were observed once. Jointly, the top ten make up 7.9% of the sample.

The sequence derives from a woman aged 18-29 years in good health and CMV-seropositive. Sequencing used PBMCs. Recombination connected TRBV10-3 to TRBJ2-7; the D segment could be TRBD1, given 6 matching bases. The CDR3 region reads CAISESQGSYEQYF. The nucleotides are TGTGCCATCAGTGAGTCGCAGGGGTCCTACGAGCAGTACTTC.